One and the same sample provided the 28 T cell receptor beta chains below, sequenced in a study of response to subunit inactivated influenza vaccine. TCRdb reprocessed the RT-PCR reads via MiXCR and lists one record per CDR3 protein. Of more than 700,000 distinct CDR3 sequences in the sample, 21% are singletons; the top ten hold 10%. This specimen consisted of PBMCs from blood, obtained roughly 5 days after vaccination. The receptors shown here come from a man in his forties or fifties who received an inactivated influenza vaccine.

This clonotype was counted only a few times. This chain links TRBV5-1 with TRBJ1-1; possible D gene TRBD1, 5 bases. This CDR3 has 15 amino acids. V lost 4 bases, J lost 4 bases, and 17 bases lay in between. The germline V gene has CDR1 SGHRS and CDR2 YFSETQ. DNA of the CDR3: TGCGCCAGCAGCCCACAGGACACGGTAACCACTGAAGCTTTCTTT. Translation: CASSPQDTVTTEAFF.

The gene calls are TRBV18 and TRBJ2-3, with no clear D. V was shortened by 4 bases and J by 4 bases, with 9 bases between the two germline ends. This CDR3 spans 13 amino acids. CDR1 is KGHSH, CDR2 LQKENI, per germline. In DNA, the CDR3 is TGTGCCAGCTCACGCATGGGCGCAGATACGCAGTATTTT. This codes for CASSRMGADTQYF.

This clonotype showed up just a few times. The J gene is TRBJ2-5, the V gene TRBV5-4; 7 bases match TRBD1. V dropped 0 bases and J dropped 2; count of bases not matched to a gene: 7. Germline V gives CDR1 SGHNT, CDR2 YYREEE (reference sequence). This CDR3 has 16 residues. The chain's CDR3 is CASSLVPWDRQETQYF. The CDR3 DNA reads TGTGCCAGCAGCTTGGTGCCCTGGGACAGACAAGAGACCCAGTACTTC. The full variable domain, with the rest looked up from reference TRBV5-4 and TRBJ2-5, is ETGVTQSPTHLIKTRGQQVTLRCSSQSGHNTVSWYQQALGQGPQFIFQYYREEENGRGNFPPRFSGLQFPNYSSELNVNALELDDSALYLCASSLVPWDRQETQYFGPGTRLLVL.

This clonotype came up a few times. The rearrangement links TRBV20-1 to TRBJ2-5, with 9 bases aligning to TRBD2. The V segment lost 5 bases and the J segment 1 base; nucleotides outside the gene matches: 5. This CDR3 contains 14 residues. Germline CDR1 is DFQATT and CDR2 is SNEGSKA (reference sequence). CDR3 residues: CSAALAGPQETQYF. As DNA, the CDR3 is TGCAGTGCTGCTCTAGCGGGGCCCCAAGAGACCCAGTACTTC.

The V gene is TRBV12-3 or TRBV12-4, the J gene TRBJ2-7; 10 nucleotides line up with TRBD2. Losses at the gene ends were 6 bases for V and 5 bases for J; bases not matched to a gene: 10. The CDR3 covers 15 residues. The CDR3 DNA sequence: TGTGCCAGCAGGCGACAGCGGGGGGGCCTCCACGAGCAGTACTTC. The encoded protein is CASRRQRGGLHEQYF.

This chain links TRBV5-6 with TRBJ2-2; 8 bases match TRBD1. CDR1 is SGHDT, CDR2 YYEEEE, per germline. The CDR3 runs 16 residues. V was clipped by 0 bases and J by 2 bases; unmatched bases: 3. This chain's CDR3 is CASSLVGQDNTGELFF. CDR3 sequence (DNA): TGTGCCAGCAGCTTGGTGGGACAGGATAACACCGGGGAGCTGTTTTTT.

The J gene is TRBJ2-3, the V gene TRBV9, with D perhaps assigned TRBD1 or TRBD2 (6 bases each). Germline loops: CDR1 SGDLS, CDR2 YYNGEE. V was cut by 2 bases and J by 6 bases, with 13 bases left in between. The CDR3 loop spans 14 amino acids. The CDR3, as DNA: TGTGCCAGCAGCGTGTTCGGGGGCATGGATACGCAGTATTTT. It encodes CASSVFGGMDTQYF.

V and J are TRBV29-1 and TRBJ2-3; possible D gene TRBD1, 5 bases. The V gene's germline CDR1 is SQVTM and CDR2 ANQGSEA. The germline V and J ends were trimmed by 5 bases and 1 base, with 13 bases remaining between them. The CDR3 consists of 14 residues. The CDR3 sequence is CSVLGLGGTDTQYF. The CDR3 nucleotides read TGCAGCGTTTTGGGCCTAGGGGGCACAGATACGCAGTATTTT.

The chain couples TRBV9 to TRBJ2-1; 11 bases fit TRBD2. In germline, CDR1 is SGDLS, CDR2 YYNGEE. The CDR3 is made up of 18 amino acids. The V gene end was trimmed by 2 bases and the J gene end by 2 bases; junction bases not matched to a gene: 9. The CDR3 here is CASSVGTSGKVTYNEQFF. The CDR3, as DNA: TGTGCCAGCAGCGTTGGGACTAGCGGAAAAGTAACCTACAATGAGCAGTTCTTC. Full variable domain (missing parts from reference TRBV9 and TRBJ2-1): DSGVTQTPKHLITATGQRVTLRCSPRSGDLSVYWYQQSLDQGLQFLIQYYNGEERAKGNILERFSAQQFPDLHSELNLSSLELGDSALYFCASSVGTSGKVTYNEQFFGPGTRLTVL.

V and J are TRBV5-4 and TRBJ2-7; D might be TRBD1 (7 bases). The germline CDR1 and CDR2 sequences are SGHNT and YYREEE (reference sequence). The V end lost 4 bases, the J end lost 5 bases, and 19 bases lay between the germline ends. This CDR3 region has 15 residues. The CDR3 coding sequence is TGTGCCAGCAGCCCCCGCTTCGGAGGGGGCGACGAGCAGTACTTC. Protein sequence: CASSPRFGGGDEQYF. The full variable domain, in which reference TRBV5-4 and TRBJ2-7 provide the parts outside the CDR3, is ETGVTQSPTHLIKTRGQQVTLRCSSQSGHNTVSWYQQALGQGPQFIFQYYREEENGRGNFPPRFSGLQFPNYSSELNVNALELDDSALYLCASSPRFGGGDEQYFGPGTRLTVT.

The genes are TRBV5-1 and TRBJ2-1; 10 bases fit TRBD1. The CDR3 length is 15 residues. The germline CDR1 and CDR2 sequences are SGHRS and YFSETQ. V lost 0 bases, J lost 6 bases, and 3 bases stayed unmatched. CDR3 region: CASSLGQGAVNEQFF. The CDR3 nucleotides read TGCGCCAGCAGCTTGGGACAGGGGGCGGTCAATGAGCAGTTCTTC.

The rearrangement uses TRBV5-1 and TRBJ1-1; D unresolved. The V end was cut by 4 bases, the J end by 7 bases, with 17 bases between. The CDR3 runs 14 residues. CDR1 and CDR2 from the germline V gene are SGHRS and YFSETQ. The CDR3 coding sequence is TGCGCCAGCAGCCTGACGGGCAGAGAATTTGAAGCTTTCTTT. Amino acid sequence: CASSLTGREFEAFF.

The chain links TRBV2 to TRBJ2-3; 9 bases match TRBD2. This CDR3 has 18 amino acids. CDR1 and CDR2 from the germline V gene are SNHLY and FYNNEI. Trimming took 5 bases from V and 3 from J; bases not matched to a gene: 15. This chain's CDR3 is CASSFLPPGLASTDTQYF. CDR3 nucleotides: TGTGCCAGCAGTTTCCTTCCCCCTGGACTAGCGAGTACAGATACGCAGTATTTT.

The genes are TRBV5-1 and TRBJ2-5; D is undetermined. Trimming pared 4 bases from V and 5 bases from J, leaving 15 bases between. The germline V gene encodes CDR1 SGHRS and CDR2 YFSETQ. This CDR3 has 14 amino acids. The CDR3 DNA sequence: TGCGCCAGCAGCGCCAATGATTATTCGGAGACCCAGTACTTC. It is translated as CASSANDYSETQYF.

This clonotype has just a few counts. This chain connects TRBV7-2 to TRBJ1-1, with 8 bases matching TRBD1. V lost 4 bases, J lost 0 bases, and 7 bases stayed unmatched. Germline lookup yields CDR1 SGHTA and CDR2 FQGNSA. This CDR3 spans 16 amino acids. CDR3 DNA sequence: TGTGCCAGCAGCTCCGGACAGGGCCTATTGAACACTGAAGCTTTCTTT. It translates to CASSSGQGLLNTEAFF.

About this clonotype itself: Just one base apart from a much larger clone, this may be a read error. CDR3 sequence: CASSFRNTIYF. CDR3 sequence (DNA): TGTGCCAGCAGTTTCCGAAACACCATATATTTT. The chain employs TRBV12-3 or TRBV12-4 and TRBJ1-3; D is unclear. Trimming took 3 bases from V and 5 from J, leaving 2 bases between them. The CDR3 sequence is 11 residues long.

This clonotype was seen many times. This CDR3 reads CAISRTGSTDTQYF. CDR3 bases: TGTGCCATCAGTAGAACAGGGAGCACAGATACGCAGTATTTT. This chain uses TRBV10-3 with TRBJ2-3; D possibly corresponds to TRBD1 (6 bases). Per germline, CDR1 ENHRY and CDR2 SYGVKD. The CDR3 is made up of 14 amino acids. Trimming took 5 bases from V and 0 from J, leaving 9 bases between them.

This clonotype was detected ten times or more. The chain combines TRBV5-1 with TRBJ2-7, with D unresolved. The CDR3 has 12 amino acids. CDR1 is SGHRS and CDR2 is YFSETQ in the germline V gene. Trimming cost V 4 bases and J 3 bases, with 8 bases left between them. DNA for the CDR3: TGCGCCAGCAGCACGTCGGGCTACGAGCAGTACTTC. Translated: CASSTSGYEQYF.

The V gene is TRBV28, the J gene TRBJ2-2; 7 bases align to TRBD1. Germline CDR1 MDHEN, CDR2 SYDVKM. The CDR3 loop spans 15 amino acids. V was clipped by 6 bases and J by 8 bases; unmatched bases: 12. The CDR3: CASSPPTGRFGELFF. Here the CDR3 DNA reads TGTGCCAGCAGCCCCCCGACAGGGCGGTTTGGGGAGCTGTTTTTT.

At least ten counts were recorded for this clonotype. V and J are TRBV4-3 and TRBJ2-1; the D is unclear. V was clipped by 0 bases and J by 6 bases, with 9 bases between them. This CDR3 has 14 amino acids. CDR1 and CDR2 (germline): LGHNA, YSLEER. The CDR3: CASSQDETFNEQFF. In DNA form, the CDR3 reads TGCGCCAGCAGCCAAGATGAAACATTCAATGAGCAGTTCTTC.

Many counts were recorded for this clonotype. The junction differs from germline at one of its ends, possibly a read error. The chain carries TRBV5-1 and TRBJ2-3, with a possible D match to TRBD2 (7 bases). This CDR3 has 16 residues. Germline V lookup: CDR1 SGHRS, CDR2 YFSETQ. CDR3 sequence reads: CASSLGSGGSTDTQYF. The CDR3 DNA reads TGTGCCAGCAGTTTAGGTTCGGGGGGCAGTACAGATACGCAGTATTTT.

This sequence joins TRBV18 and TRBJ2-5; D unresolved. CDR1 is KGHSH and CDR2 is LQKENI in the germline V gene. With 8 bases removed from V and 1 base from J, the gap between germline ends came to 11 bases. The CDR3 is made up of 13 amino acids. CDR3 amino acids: CASIQSSQETQYF. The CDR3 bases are TGTGCCAGCATACAAAGCAGCCAAGAGACCCAGTACTTC.

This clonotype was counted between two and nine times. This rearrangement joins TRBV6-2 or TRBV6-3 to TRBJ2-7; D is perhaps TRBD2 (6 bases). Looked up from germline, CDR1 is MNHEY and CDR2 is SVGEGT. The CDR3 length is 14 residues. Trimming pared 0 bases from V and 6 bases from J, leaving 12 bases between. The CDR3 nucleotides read TGTGCCAGCAGTTACTCCGGGGGAGATCTCGAGCAGTACTTC. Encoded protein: CASSYSGGDLEQYF.

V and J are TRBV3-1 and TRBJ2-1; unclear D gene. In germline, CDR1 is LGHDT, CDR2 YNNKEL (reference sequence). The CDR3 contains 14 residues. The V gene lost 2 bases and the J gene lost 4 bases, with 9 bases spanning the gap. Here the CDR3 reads CASSQQLRYNEQFF. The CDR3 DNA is TGTGCCAGCAGCCAACAGCTGAGGTACAATGAGCAGTTCTTC.

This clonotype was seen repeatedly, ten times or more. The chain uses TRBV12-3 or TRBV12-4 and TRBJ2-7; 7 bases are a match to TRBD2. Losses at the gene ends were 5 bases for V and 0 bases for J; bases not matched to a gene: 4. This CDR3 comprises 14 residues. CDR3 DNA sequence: TGTGCCAGCAGTACTAGCGCGAACTCCTACGAGCAGTACTTC. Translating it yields CASSTSANSYEQYF.

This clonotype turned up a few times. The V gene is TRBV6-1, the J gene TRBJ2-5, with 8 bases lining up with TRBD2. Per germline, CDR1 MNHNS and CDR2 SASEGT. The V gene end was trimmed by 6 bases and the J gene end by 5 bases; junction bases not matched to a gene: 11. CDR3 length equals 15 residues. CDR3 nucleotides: TGTGCCAGCAGGTCATCCCGGGAGGGTGGGGAGACCCAGTACTTC. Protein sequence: CASRSSREGGETQYF.

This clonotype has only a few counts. CDR3 DNA: TGTGCCAGCAGCTTGGGAGCGGGGGGACGGGCAGATACGCAGTATTTT. This translates into CASSLGAGGRADTQYF. The genes are TRBV5-5 and TRBJ2-3; 9 bases match TRBD2. Germline CDR1 SGHKS, CDR2 YYEKEE (reference sequence). Losses at the gene ends were 0 bases for V and 4 bases for J; bases not matched to a gene: 6. The CDR3 spans 16 residues. Variable domain in full (rest from reference TRBV5-5 and TRBJ2-3): DAGVTQSPTHLIKTRGQQVTLRCSPISGHKSVSWYQQVLGQGPQFIFQYYEKEERGRGNFPDRFSARQFPNYSSELNVNALLLGDSALYLCASSLGAGGRADTQYFGPGTRLTVL.

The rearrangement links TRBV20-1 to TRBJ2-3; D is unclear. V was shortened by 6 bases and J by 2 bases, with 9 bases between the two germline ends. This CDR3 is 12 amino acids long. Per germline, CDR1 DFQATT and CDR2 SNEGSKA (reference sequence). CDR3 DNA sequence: TGCAGTGCACCCCCCTCCACAGATACGCAGTATTTT. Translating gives CSAPPSTDTQYF.